The T cell receptor (beta chain) under discussion was sequenced for a study of T-cell reconstitution after alpha-beta-depleted transplantation in children. This CDR3 is built from 15 residues. Germline values: CDR1 SGHNT, CDR2 YENEEA. Trimming cost V 2 bases and J 1 base, with 9 bases left between them. This clonotype was counted ten times or more. TCRbeta library construction was performed incorporating unique molecular identifiers. TCRdb used MiXCR to reprocess the PCR reads, holding one entry per CDR3 protein. The repertoire holds about 610,000 distinct CDR3 sequences, with about 10% as singletons.

The receptor comes from a human donor who donated a stem cell graft to a child with acute myeloid leukemia. Specimen: PBMCs from the stem cell graft donor, collected from the stem cell graft. The chain combines TRBV11-3 with TRBJ2-1, with unresolved D. Here the CDR3 reads CASSLSMSSYNEQFF. In nucleotides, the CDR3 is TGTGCCAGCAGCTTAAGTATGTCGTCCTACAATGAGCAGTTCTTC.